The 14 T cell receptor beta chains presented below share a single source sample, sequenced in a study of blood T cell repertoires in COVID-19. Method: immunoSEQ multiplex PCR; TCRdb's copy keeps in-frame clones and lacks some. The profile covers about 330,000 clones, with 70% to 90% appearing a single time and approximately 5.4% taken by the ten largest. Source material: PBMCs or T cells enriched from blood (not recorded which). The origin of the receptors is a woman between 25 and 40 years old who had recovered from COVID-19.

Ten or more counts support this clone. At one end, the junction sequence differs from germline, possibly due to a read error. The rearrangement links TRBV6-2 or TRBV6-3 to TRBJ2-1, with no clear D. Germline V gene lookup returns CDR1 MNHEY and CDR2 SVGEGT. The CDR3 is made up of 12 amino acids. CDR3 coding DNA: TGTGCCAGCAGTTTGTCCTCCAATGAGCAGTTCTTC. As protein: CASSLSSNEQFF.

The chain is built from TRBV27 and TRBJ1-1; no clear D gene. This CDR3 has 16 amino acids. Germline CDR1 MNHEY, CDR2 SMNVEV (reference sequence). With 0 bases removed from V and 0 bases from J, the gap between germline ends came to 11 bases. Here the CDR3 DNA reads TGTGCCAGCAGTTTATCCGGGGTCCCGATGAACACTGAAGCTTTCTTT. It specifies CASSLSGVPMNTEAFF.

CDR3 in amino acids: CASSLAVGQGATYGYTF. CDR3 nucleotide sequence: TGTGCCAGCAGCTTGGCCGTTGGACAGGGGGCGACCTATGGCTACACCTTC. The V gene is TRBV5-4, the J gene TRBJ1-2, with TRBD1 identical over 11 bases. Germline trimming cut 0 bases from V and 4 bases from J; bases unmatched to any gene: 8. CDR3 length equals 17 residues. CDR1 SGHNT and CDR2 YYREEE come from the germline V gene (reference sequence).

A remark on this clone: This CDR3 is also generated by other DNA sequences in the sample. V is TRBV9 and J is TRBJ2-6; a weak D match, TRBD2 (6 bases). This CDR3 is 16 amino acids long. Trimming shortened V by 0 bases and J by 4 bases, and 11 bases separated the two germline ends. Germline loops: CDR1 SGDLS, CDR2 YYNGEE. CDR3 sequence reads: CASSVGAGPGANVLTF. The DNA of the CDR3 is TGTGCCAGCAGCGTAGGGGCGGGGCCGGGGGCCAACGTCCTGACTTTC.

This clone was detected only a few times. Written as DNA, the CDR3 is TGTGCCAGCGGAGCGGGGGTTGGAGAGACCCAGTACTTC. Amino acid sequence: CASGAGVGETQYF. This chain links TRBV6-5 with TRBJ2-5; 8 nucleotides align to TRBD2. CDR1 and CDR2 from the germline V gene are MNHEY and SVGAGI. This CDR3 contains 13 residues. Trimming removed 8 bases from V and 4 bases from J; junction bases left unmatched: 6.

The CDR3 loop is CASSSPGLARDEQFF. CDR3 sequence (DNA): TGTGCCAGCAGTTCACCGGGACTAGCTAGAGATGAGCAGTTCTTC. The rearrangement links TRBV6-5 to TRBJ2-1; the match to TRBD2 covers 9 bases. Unmatched junction bases numbered 9, after V lost 4 bases and J lost 8 bases. The CDR3 consists of 15 residues. The germline V gene encodes CDR1 MNHEY and CDR2 SVGAGI.

This chain uses TRBV6-2 or TRBV6-3 with TRBJ1-5; D uncertain. V lost 2 bases and J 7 bases, leaving 18 bases between the germline ends. The CDR3 contains 16 residues. Per the germline V gene, CDR1 is MNHEY and CDR2 is SVGEGT. The CDR3 region has the DNA TGTGCCAGCAGTTACCAGAGTGCAGGAAAAAGGCAGCCCCAGCATTTT. This translates into CASSYQSAGKRQPQHF.

J is TRBJ1-4 and V is TRBV2, with 12 positions matching TRBD1. The CDR3 extends over 16 amino acids. With V trimmed by 2 bases and J by 8 bases, 6 bases remained unmatched. Germline-derived CDR1 and CDR2 are SNHLY and FYNNEI. The CDR3 here is CASSERGTGGQEKLFF. CDR3 sequence (DNA): TGTGCCAGCAGTGAAAGGGGGACAGGGGGCCAAGAAAAACTGTTTTTT.

The CDR3 is CASRAPLGEAGGNTIYF. The CDR3 DNA is TGCGCCAGCAGGGCACCCCTCGGGGAGGCCGGTGGAAACACCATATATTTT. This chain uses TRBV5-1 with TRBJ1-3; D gene uncertain. Germline V gene lookup returns CDR1 SGHRS and CDR2 YFSETQ. The CDR3 has 17 residues. V lost 5 bases and J lost 3, with 21 bases in between. The full variable domain, its missing parts supplied by reference TRBV5-1 and TRBJ1-3, is KAGVTQTPRYLIKTRGQQVTLSCSPISGHRSVSWYQQTPGQGLQFLFEYFSETQRNKGNFPGRFSGRQFSNSRSEMNVSTLELGDSALYLCASRAPLGEAGGNTIYFGEGSWLTVV.

The rearrangement uses TRBV30 and TRBJ1-5; D remains unclear. Germline V gene lookup returns CDR1 GTSNPN and CDR2 SVGIG (reference sequence). Trimming removed 0 bases from V and 3 bases from J, with 9 bases in between. The CDR3 has 14 amino acids. The CDR3 bases are TGTGCCTGGAGTGTCGTTCAGAACAATCAGCCCCAGCATTTT. Protein sequence: CAWSVVQNNQPQHF. Full variable domain (missing parts from reference TRBV30 and TRBJ1-5): SQTIHQWPATLVQPVGSPLSLECTVEGTSNPNLYWYRQAAGRGLQLLFYSVGIGQISSEVPQNLSASRPQDRQFILSSKKLLLSDSGFYLCAWSVVQNNQPQHFGDGTRLSIL.

V and J are TRBV6-5 and TRBJ1-2; possibly TRBD1 for D (6 bases). The CDR3 extends over 14 amino acids. Trimming removed 6 bases at V and 3 bases at J, with 14 bases between. Germline CDR1 MNHEY, CDR2 SVGAGI. Here the CDR3 DNA reads TGTGCCAGCAGACTAAGGGGGAGGGACTATGGCTACACCTTC. It translates to CASRLRGRDYGYTF.

The rearrangement uses TRBV7-9 and TRBJ2-7, with D tentatively TRBD1 (5 bases). The germline V gene encodes CDR1 SEHNR and CDR2 FQNEAQ (reference sequence). The V end lost 5 bases, the J end lost 2 bases, and 19 bases lay between the germline ends. The length of the CDR3 is 16 residues. The chain's CDR3 is CASSPPQGSVTYEQYF. CDR3 bases: TGTGCCAGCAGCCCGCCTCAGGGTAGTGTAACCTACGAGCAGTACTTC.

This chain connects TRBV7-9 to TRBJ2-7; TRBD2 might be the D (5 bases). Trimming cost V 4 bases and J 7 bases, with 8 bases left between them. The germline V gene has CDR1 SEHNR and CDR2 FQNEAQ (reference sequence). The CDR3 runs to 11 residues. The chain's CDR3 is CASSSVAEQYF. CDR3 DNA sequence: TGTGCCAGCAGCTCCGTAGCGGAGCAGTACTTC.

J is TRBJ2-3 and V is TRBV19; the D gene is possibly TRBD2 (6 bases). Germline V gene data show CDR1 as LNHDA and CDR2 as SQIVND (reference sequence). The CDR3 loop spans 14 amino acids. In DNA form, the CDR3 reads TGTGCGACGTCCTTTGGGGGGTCCACAGATACGCAGTATTTT. Translation gives CATSFGGSTDTQYF.